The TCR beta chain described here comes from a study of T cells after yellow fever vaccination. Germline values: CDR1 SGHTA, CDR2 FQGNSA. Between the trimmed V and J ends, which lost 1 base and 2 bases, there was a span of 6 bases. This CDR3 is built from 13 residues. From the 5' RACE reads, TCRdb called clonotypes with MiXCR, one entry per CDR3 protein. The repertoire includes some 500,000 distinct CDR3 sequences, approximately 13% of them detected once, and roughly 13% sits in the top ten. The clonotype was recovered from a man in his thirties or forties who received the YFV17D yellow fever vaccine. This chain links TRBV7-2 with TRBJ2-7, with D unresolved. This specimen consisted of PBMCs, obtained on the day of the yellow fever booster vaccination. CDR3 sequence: CASSLVQTYEQYF. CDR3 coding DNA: TGTGCCAGCAGCTTAGTACAGACCTACGAGCAGTACTTC.